Sequencing of this TCR beta chain was carried out in a study of regulatory T cells in long-lasting Graves disease. Study outcomes and limitations: TCR diversity was lower in persistent Graves' patients than in newly diagnosed ones.

Arm-PCR of CDR3 regions and iRepertoire HTBI primers were used to build TCR beta libraries. TCRdb processed the multiplex PCR reads anew with MiXCR; each CDR3 protein has one entry. The sample has under 300,000 distinct CDR3 sequences, 20% to 25% seen once; the top ten hold about 15%. This clonotype occurred many times. Its matching antigen is unknown. The time point was: newly diagnosed GD, antithyroid drugs for less than 3 months. Following extraction of RNA from PBMCs, that RNA was used to make the TCR library. Graves' disease diagnosis used American Thyroid Association guidelines. The source material was peripheral blood mononuclear cells (PBMCs), sampled at new diagnosis, from a patient treated with antithyroid drugs. The TCR was taken from a female donor with Graves disease.

The CDR3 loop is CASSSDGGTFSGANVLTF. CDR3 in DNA: TGTGCCAGCAGCTCGGACGGAGGGACGTTCTCAGGGGCCAACGTCCTGACTTTC. This chain uses TRBV11-3 with TRBJ2-6; possible D gene TRBD2, 6 bases. With 4 bases removed from V and 4 bases from J, the gap between germline ends came to 20 bases. Germline values: CDR1 SGHNT, CDR2 YENEEA. This CDR3 is built from 18 residues.